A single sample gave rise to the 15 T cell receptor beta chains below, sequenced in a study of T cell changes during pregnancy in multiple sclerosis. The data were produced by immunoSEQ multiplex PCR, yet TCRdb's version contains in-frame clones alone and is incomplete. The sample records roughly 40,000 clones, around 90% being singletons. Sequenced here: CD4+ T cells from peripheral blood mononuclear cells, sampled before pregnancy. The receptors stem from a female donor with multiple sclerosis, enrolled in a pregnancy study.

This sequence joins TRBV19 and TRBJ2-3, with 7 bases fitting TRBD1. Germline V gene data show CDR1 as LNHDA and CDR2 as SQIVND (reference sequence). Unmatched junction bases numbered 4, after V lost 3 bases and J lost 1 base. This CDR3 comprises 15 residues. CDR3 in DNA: TGTGCCAGTAGTATCCCCGGACAGGGCACAGATACGCAGTATTTT. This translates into CASSIPGQGTDTQYF.

CDR3 sequence: CASSPGTARDAYEQYF. CDR3 bases: TGTGCCAGCAGTCCAGGGACGGCGCGGGACGCCTACGAGCAGTACTTC. The chain recombines TRBV7-6 with TRBJ2-7, with D perhaps matching TRBD2 (6 bases). Germline V gene data show CDR1 as SGHVS and CDR2 as FNYEAQ. V was trimmed by 6 bases and J by 2 bases, leaving 20 bases between them. There are 16 residues in the CDR3. The full variable domain, in which reference TRBV7-6 and TRBJ2-7 provide the parts outside the CDR3, is GAGVSQSPRYKVTKRGQDVALRCDPISGHVSLYWYRQALGQGPEFLTYFNYEAQQDKSGLPNDRFSAERPEGSISTLTIQRTEQRDSAMYRCASSPGTARDAYEQYFGPGTRLTVT.

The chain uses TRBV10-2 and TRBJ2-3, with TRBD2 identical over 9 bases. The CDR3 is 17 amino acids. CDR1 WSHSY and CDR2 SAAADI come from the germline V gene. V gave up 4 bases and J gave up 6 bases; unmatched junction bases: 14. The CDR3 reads CASSGGVVAGVGDTQYF. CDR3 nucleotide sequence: TGCGCCAGCAGTGGGGGGGTTGTAGCGGGGGTAGGGGATACGCAGTATTTT.

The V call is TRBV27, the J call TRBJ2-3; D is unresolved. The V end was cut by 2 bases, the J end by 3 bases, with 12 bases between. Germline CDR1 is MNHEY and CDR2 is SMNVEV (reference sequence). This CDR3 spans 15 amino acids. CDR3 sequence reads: CASSLSGRRTDTQYF. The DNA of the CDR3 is TGTGCCAGCAGTTTAAGTGGTAGGAGAACAGATACGCAGTATTTT.

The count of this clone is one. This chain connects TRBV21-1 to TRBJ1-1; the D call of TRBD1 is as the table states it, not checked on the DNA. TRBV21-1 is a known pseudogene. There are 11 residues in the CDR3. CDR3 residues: CARTVNTEAFF. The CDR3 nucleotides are TGTGCCCGGACAGTGAACACTGAAGCTTTCTTT.

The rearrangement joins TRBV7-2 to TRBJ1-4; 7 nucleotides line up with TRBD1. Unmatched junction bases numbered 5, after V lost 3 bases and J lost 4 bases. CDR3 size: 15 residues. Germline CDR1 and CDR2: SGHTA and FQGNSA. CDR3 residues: CASSFGDRDNEKLFF. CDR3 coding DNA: TGTGCCAGCAGCTTCGGCGACAGGGATAATGAAAAACTGTTTTTT.

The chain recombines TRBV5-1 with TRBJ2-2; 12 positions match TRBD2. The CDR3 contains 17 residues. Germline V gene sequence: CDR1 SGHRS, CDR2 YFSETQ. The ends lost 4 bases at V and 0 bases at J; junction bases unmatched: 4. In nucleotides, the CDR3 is TGCGCCAGCAGCCCCAGGACTAGCGGGGCGAACACCGGGGAGCTGTTTTTT. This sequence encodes CASSPRTSGANTGELFF.

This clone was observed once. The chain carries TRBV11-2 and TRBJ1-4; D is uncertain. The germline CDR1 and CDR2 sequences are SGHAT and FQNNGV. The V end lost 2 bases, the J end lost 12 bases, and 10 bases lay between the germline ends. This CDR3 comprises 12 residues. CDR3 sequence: CASSLFGEELFF. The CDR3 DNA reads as TGTGCCAGCAGCTTATTTGGAGAAGAACTGTTTTTT.

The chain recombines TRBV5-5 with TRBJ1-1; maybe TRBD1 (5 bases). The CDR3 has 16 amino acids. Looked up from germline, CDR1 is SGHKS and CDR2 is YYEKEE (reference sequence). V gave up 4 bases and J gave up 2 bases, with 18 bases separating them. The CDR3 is CASSLAAGGVNTEAFF. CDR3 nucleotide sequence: TGTGCCAGCAGCCTGGCGGCAGGAGGGGTCAACACTGAAGCTTTCTTT.

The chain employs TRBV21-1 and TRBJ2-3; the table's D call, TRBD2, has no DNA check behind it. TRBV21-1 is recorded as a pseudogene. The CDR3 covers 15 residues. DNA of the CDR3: TGTGCCAGCACGACTAGCGGGGGTGAGACAGATACGCAGTATTTT. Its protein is CASTTSGGETDTQYF.

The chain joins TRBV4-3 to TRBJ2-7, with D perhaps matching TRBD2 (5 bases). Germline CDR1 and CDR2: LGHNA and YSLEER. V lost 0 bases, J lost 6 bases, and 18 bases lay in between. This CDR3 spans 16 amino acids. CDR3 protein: CASSQDPLLALSEQYF. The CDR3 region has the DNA TGCGCCAGCAGCCAAGATCCCCTGCTAGCTCTCTCCGAGCAGTACTTC.

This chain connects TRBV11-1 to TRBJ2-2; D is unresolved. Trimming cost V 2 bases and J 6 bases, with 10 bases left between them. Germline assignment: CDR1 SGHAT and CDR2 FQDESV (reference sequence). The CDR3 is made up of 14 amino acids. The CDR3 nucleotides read TGTGCCAGCAGCTTAACACCGGGTTCCGGGGAGCTGTTTTTT. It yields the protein CASSLTPGSGELFF.

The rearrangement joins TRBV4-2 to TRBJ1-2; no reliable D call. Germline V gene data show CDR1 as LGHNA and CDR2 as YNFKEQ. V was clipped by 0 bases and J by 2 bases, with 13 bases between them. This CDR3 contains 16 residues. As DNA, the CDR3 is TGTGCCAGCAGCCAAGAGACCAGGCGCTCCAACTATGGCTACACCTTC. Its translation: CASSQETRRSNYGYTF.

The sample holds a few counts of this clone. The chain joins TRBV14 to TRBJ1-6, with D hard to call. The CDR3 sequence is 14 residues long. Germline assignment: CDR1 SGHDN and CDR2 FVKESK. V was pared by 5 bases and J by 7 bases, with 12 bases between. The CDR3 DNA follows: TGTGCCAGCAGCTTCAACAGTCACAATTCACCCCTCCACTTT. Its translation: CASSFNSHNSPLHF.

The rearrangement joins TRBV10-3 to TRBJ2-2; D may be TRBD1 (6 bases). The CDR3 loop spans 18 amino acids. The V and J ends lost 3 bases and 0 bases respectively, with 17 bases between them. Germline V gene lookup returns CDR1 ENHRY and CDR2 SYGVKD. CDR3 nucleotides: TGTGCCATCAGTGACCCTCTTGGGGGACAAACGAACACCGGGGAGCTGTTTTTT. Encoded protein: CAISDPLGGQTNTGELFF.